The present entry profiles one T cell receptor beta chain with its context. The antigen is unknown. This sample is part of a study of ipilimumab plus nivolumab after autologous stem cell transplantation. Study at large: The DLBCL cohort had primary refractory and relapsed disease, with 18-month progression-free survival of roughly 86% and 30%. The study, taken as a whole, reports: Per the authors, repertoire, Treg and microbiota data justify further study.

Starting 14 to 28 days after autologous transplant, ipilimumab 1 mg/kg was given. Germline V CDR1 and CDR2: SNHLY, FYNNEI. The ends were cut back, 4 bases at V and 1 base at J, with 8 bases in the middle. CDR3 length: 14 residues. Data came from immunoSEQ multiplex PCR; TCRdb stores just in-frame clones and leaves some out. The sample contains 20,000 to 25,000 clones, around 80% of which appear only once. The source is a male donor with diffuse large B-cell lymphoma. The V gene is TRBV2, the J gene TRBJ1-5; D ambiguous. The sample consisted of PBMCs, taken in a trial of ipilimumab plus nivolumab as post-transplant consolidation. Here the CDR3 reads CASSGLRSNQPQHF. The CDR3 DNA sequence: TGTGCCAGCAGTGGCCTGAGGAGCAATCAGCCCCAGCATTTT.